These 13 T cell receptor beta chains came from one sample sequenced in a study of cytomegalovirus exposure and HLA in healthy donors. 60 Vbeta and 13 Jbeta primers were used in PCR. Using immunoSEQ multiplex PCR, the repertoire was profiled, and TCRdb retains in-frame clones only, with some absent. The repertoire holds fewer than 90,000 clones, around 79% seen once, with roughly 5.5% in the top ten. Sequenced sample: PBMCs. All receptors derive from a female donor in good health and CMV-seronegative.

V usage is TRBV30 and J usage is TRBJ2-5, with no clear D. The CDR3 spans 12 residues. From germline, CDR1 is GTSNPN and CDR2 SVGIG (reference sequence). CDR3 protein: CALYLQRETQYF. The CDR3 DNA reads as TGTGCTTTGTATTTGCAGAGGGAGACCCAGTACTTC.

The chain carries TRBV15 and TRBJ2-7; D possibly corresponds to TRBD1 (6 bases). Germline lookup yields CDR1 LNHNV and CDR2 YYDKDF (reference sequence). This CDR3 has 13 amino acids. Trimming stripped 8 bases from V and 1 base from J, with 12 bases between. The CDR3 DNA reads TGTGCCACCCGGACAGTGGGGTCCTACGAGCAGTACTTC. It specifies CATRTVGSYEQYF. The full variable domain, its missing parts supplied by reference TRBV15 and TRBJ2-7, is DAMVIQNPRYQVTQFGKPVTLSCSQTLNHNVMYWYQQKSSQAPKLLFHYYDKDFNNEADTPDNFQSRRPNTSFCFLDIRSPGLGDTAMYLCATRTVGSYEQYFGPGTRLTVT.

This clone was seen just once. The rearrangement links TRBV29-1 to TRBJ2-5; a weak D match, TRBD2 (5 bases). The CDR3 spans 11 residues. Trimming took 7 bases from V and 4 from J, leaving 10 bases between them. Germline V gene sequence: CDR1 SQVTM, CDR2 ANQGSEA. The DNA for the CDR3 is TGCAGCGCAAATGGAGGAGAGACCCAGTACTTC. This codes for CSANGGETQYF.

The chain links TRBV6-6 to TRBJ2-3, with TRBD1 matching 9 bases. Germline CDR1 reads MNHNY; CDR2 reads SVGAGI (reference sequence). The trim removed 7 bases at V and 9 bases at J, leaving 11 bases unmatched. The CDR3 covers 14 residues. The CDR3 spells CASKWGQGGNTQYF. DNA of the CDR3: TGTGCCAGCAAATGGGGACAGGGAGGGAACACGCAGTATTTT.

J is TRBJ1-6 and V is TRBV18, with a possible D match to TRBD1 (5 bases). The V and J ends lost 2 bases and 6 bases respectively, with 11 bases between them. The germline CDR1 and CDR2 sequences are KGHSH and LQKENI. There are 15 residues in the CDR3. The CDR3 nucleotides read TGTGCCAGCTCACCAAAGACAGCTAGTAATTCACCCCTCCACTTT. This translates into CASSPKTASNSPLHF.

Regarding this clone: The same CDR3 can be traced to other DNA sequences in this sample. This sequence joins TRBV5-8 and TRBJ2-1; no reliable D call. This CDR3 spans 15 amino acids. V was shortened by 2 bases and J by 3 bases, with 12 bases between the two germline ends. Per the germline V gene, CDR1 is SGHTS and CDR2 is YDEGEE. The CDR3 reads CASSFRGFDYNEQFF. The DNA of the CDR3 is TGTGCCAGCAGCTTCCGCGGATTCGACTACAATGAGCAGTTCTTC.

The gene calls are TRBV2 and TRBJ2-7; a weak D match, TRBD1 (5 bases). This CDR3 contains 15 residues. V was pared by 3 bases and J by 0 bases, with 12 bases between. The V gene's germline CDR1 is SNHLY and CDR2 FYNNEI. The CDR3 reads CASSDRGSSSYEQYF. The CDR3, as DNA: TGTGCCAGCAGTGATAGGGGTTCTAGCTCCTACGAGCAGTACTTC.

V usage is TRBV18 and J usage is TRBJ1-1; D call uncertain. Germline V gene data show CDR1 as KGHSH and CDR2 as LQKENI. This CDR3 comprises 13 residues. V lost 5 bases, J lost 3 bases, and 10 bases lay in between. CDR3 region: CASSGSRDTEAFF. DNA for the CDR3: TGTGCCAGCTCAGGTTCCCGGGACACTGAAGCTTTCTTT.

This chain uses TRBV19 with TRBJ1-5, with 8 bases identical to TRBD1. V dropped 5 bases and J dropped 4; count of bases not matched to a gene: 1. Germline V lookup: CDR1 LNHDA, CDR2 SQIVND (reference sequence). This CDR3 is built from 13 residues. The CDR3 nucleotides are TGTGCCAGTAGTCGACAGGGGAATCAGCCCCAGCATTTT. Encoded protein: CASSRQGNQPQHF.

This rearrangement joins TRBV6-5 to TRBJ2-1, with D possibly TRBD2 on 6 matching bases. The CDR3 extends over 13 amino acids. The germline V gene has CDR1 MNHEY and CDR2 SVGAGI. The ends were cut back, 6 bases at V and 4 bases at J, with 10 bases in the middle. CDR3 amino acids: CASSAGLYNEQFF. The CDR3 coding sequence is TGTGCCAGCAGCGCGGGACTGTACAATGAGCAGTTCTTC.

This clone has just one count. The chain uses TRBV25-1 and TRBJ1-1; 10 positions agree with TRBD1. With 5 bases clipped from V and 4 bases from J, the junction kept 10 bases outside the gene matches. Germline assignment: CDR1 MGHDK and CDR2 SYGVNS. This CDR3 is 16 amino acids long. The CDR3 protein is CASSPGTGAWVTEAFF. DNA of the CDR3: TGTGCCAGCAGTCCCGGGACAGGGGCGTGGGTCACTGAAGCTTTCTTT.

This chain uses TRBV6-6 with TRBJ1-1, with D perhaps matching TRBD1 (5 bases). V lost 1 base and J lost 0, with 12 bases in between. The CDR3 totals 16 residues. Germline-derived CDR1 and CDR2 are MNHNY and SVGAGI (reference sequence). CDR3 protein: CASSYFKDRMNTEAFF. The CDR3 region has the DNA TGTGCCAGCAGTTACTTCAAAGACAGAATGAACACTGAAGCTTTCTTT.

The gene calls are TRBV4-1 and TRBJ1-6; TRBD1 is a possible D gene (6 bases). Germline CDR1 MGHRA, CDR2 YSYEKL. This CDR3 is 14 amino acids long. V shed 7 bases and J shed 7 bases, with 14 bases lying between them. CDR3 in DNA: TGCGCCAGCAACACGGACAGAGAGAATTCACCCCTCCACTTT. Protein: CASNTDRENSPLHF.